The 7 T cell receptor beta chains listed next were all sequenced from one sample in a study of glioma-infiltrating T cells after dendritic cell vaccination. Sample time point: after dendritic cell vaccination, including at tumor progression/relapse. TCRdb's copy holds only in-frame clones and misses some; the assay was immunoSEQ multiplex PCR. The sample has almost 90,000 clones; 75% to 90% are singletons. The sequenced sample was blood, obtained after dendritic cell vaccination. These receptors all stem from a human donor with glioblastoma.

The chain couples TRBV11-2 to TRBJ1-2; TRBD1 matches 8 bases. The V and J ends lost 1 base and 8 bases, in that order; junction bases with no gene match: 9. The germline V gene encodes CDR1 SGHAT and CDR2 FQNNGV. The length of the CDR3 is 15 residues. The CDR3 sequence: CASSLAGVDRVGYTF. CDR3 nucleotide sequence: TGTGCCAGCAGCTTAGCGGGGGTGGACAGGGTAGGCTACACCTTC.

In DNA form, the CDR3 reads TGTGCCAGCAGCTCCCTTACAGGGGCCTACGAGCAGTACTTC. This encodes CASSSLTGAYEQYF. The V gene is TRBV5-6, the J gene TRBJ2-7; 7 nucleotides match TRBD1. The CDR3 contains 14 residues. Germline V CDR1 and CDR2: SGHDT, YYEEEE. The V segment lost 3 bases and the J segment 2 bases; nucleotides outside the gene matches: 5.

The chain recombines TRBV6-1 with TRBJ1-3; the D is unclear. Germline loops: CDR1 MNHNS, CDR2 SASEGT. Trimming shortened V by 2 bases and J by 10 bases, and 15 bases separated the two germline ends. The CDR3 sequence is 14 residues long. Here the CDR3 DNA reads TGTGCCAGCAGTGAAAGCGTGTCGGCGGGGACCATATATTTT. Translated, it gives CASSESVSAGTIYF.

V gene TRBV15 combines with J gene TRBJ2-4; 7 positions match TRBD1. CDR3 length: 16 residues. Trimming removed 0 bases from V and 2 bases from J; junction bases left unmatched: 4. CDR1 is LNHNV and CDR2 is YYDKDF in the germline V gene (reference sequence). The CDR3 protein is CATSRENRGTKNIQYF. DNA for the CDR3: TGTGCCACCAGCAGAGAAAACAGGGGAACCAAAAACATTCAGTACTTC.

Comment on this clone: Other DNA sequences in this specimen translate into the identical CDR3. The chain combines TRBV5-4 with TRBJ2-5, with D maybe TRBD1 (5 bases). Germline V gene data show CDR1 as SGHNT and CDR2 as YYREEE (reference sequence). V lost 3 bases and J lost 2, with 8 bases in between. This CDR3 has 13 amino acids. The CDR3 reads CASSSPGQETQYF. DNA for the CDR3: TGTGCCAGCAGCTCACCAGGGCAAGAGACCCAGTACTTC. The full variable domain, in which reference TRBV5-4 and TRBJ2-5 provide the parts outside the CDR3, is ETGVTQSPTHLIKTRGQQVTLRCSSQSGHNTVSWYQQALGQGPQFIFQYYREEENGRGNFPPRFSGLQFPNYSSELNVNALELDDSALYLCASSSPGQETQYFGPGTRLLVL.

This clone came up once. The J gene is TRBJ2-1, the V gene TRBV2; no clear D gene. Trimming pared 6 bases from V and 8 bases from J, leaving 8 bases between. Per the germline V gene, CDR1 is SNHLY and CDR2 is FYNNEI. The CDR3 sequence is 11 residues long. CDR3 DNA: TGTGCCAGCAGCGTTTCCCATGAGCAGTTCTTC. Translation: CASSVSHEQFF. Full variable domain (missing parts from reference TRBV2 and TRBJ2-1): EPEVTQTPSHQVTQMGQEVILRCVPISNHLYFYWYRQILGQKVEFLVSFYNNEISEKSEIFDDQFSVERPDGSNFTLKIRSTKLEDSAMYFCASSVSHEQFFGPGTRLTVL.

V usage is TRBV19 and J usage is TRBJ1-5, with 11 nucleotides matching TRBD1. V lost 6 bases, J lost 5 bases, and 6 bases stayed unmatched. Germline assignment: CDR1 LNHDA and CDR2 SQIVND (reference sequence). This CDR3 comprises 15 residues. The CDR3 DNA reads TGTGCCAGTAGCAGGGACAGGGGGGATGATCAGCCCCAGCATTTT. Residues: CASSRDRGDDQPQHF.